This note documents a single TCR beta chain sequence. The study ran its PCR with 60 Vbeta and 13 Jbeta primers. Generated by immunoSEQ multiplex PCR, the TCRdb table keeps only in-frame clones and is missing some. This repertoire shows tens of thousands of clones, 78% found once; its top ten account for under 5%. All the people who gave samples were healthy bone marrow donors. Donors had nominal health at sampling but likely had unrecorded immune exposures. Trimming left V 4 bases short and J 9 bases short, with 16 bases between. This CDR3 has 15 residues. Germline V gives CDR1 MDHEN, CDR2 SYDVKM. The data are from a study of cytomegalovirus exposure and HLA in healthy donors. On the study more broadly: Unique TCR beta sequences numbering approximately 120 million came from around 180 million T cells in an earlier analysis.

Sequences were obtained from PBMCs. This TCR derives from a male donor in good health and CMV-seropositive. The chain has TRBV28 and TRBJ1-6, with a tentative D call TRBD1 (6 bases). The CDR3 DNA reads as TGTGCCAGCAGTTCCCAGGGGCCCCGGGGTTCACCCCTCCACTTT. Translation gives CASSSQGPRGSPLHF. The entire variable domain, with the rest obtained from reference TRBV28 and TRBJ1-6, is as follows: DVKVTQSSRYLVKRTGEKVFLECVQDMDHENMFWYRQDPGLGLRLIYFSYDVKMKEKGDIPEGYSVSREKKERFSLILESASTNQTSMYLCASSSQGPRGSPLHFGNGTRLTVT.